These 21 T cell receptor beta chains were sequenced from one sample in a study of blood T cell repertoires in COVID-19. The table came from immunoSEQ multiplex PCR; TCRdb's copy has only in-frame clones and leaves some out. Among under 250,000 clones listed, over 80% were seen once. Sequencing was done on a sample of peripheral blood. The receptors come from a woman aged 40 to 50 who had recovered from COVID-19.

In nucleotides, the CDR3 is TGTGCCTGGACTTCGAAGGCGGGCCATCAGCCCCAGCATTTT. It codes for CAWTSKAGHQPQHF. This chain links TRBV30 with TRBJ1-5, with D unclear. The CDR3 runs to 14 residues. V lost 4 bases to trimming and J lost 5 bases, with 15 bases between them. Germline CDR1 is GTSNPN and CDR2 is SVGIG (reference sequence).

The gene calls are TRBV28 and TRBJ1-4, with 7 bases lining up with TRBD1. This CDR3 has 13 residues. The germline CDR1 and CDR2 sequences are MDHEN and SYDVKM. V was pared by 8 bases and J by 6 bases, with 6 bases of the junction left unmatched. The CDR3 nucleotides read TGTGCCAGCTTTGGCAGGGGGGATGAAAAACTGTTTTTT. Translation: CASFGRGDEKLFF.

This chain joins TRBV7-7 and TRBJ2-1; 8 nucleotides agree with TRBD1. The CDR3 extends over 15 amino acids. The germline V gene has CDR1 SSHAT and CDR2 FNYEAQ (reference sequence). Unmatched junction bases numbered 9, after V lost 5 bases and J lost 6 bases. CDR3 nucleotide sequence: TGTGCCAGCAGCAGAGGACAGGGTACAAGCAATGAGCAGTTCTTC. Encoded protein: CASSRGQGTSNEQFF.

The V gene is TRBV5-1, the J gene TRBJ2-4; 10 positions match TRBD1. Germline assignment: CDR1 SGHRS and CDR2 YFSETQ. The CDR3 length is 18 residues. With 4 bases clipped from V and 1 base from J, the junction kept 11 bases outside the gene matches. The DNA for the CDR3 is TGCGCCAGCAGCCTTAACACCGGGACAGGGGATGCCAAAAACATTCAGTACTTC. Translated, it gives CASSLNTGTGDAKNIQYF.

J is TRBJ2-7 and V is TRBV6-2 or TRBV6-3, with 10 bases that match TRBD1. From germline, CDR1 is MNHEY and CDR2 SVGEGT. The CDR3 is 16 amino acids. V lost 4 bases to trimming and J lost 4 bases; unmatched junction nucleotides: 10. CDR3 sequence: CASSSDRGQLMYEQYF. CDR3 DNA sequence: TGTGCCAGCAGTTCAGACAGGGGGCAACTTATGTACGAGCAGTACTTC.

This chain links TRBV20-1 with TRBJ2-7; D is undetermined. From germline, CDR1 is DFQATT and CDR2 SNEGSKA (reference sequence). The CDR3 contains 16 residues. Trimming stripped 3 bases from V and 9 bases from J, with 27 bases between. The CDR3 DNA reads TGCAGTGCTAGTGAGATTGGTCGTGCTCCACGTCGAGGGCAGTACTTC. Protein product: CSASEIGRAPRRGQYF.

The V gene is TRBV9, the J gene TRBJ2-5; possibly TRBD2 for D (6 bases). Germline CDR1 and CDR2: SGDLS and YYNGEE. The CDR3 consists of 17 residues. The germline V and J ends were trimmed by 2 bases and 4 bases, with 21 bases remaining between them. CDR3 sequence: CASSVGAVAGRRETQYF. Here the CDR3 DNA reads TGTGCCAGCAGCGTGGGCGCGGTAGCTGGGAGGAGAGAGACCCAGTACTTC.

This chain connects TRBV9 to TRBJ1-2; 8 nucleotides line up with TRBD1. Germline CDR1 reads SGDLS; CDR2 reads YYNGEE. The V and J ends lost 7 bases and 0 bases, in that order; junction bases with no gene match: 14. The CDR3 has 17 amino acids. The CDR3 coding sequence is TGTGCCAGCGCGGATGGGACAGGTTTCAACCCTAACTATGGCTACACCTTC. Translated: CASADGTGFNPNYGYTF.

The gene calls are TRBV10-3 and TRBJ1-2; weak D call: TRBD1 (5 bases). This CDR3 region has 17 residues. CDR1 is ENHRY, CDR2 SYGVKD, per germline. V shed 10 bases and J shed 1 base, with 25 bases lying between them. CDR3 sequence (DNA): TGTGCCACCAACTCTCCCTTCGGGGGGATTCATAACTATGGCTACACCTTC. It is translated as CATNSPFGGIHNYGYTF.

The V call is TRBV5-1, the J call TRBJ2-1; TRBD1 agrees at 11 bases. Unmatched junction bases numbered 12, after V lost 4 bases and J lost 9 bases. The CDR3 sequence is 16 residues long. The V gene's germline CDR1 is SGHRS and CDR2 YFSETQ. CDR3 loop: CASSKPQGTGGGEQFF. CDR3 bases: TGCGCCAGCAGCAAACCCCAAGGGACAGGGGGAGGTGAGCAGTTCTTC.

This clone was counted a single time. This rearrangement joins TRBV18 to TRBJ1-6, with D perhaps TRBD1 (5 bases). V lost 4 bases and J 8 bases, leaving 15 bases between the germline ends. Germline values: CDR1 KGHSH, CDR2 LQKENI. The CDR3 sequence is 15 residues long. CDR3 sequence (DNA): TGTGCCAGCTCACTACTGGACAAGTCAGATTCACCCCTCCACTTT. Its protein product is CASSLLDKSDSPLHF.

V is TRBV11-3 and J is TRBJ1-2; TRBD1 might be the D (6 bases). V dropped 3 bases and J dropped 1 base, with 9 bases sitting between them. This CDR3 is 14 amino acids long. Germline V gene data show CDR1 as SGHNT and CDR2 as YENEEA. Written as DNA, the CDR3 is TGTGCCAGCAGCTTTTCAGGGGATAACTATGGCTACACCTTC. Translated, it gives CASSFSGDNYGYTF. The entire variable domain, with the rest obtained from reference TRBV11-3 and TRBJ1-2, is as follows: EAGVVQSPRYKIIEKKQPVAFWCNPISGHNTLYWYLQNLGQGPELLIRYENEEAVDDSQLPKDRFSAERLKGVDSTLKIQPAELGDSAVYLCASSFSGDNYGYTFGSGTRLTVV.

The chain recombines TRBV4-2 with TRBJ2-3, with 12 bases identical to TRBD2. Germline values: CDR1 LGHNA, CDR2 YNFKEQ. V was pared by 1 base and J by 5 bases, with 4 bases of the junction left unmatched. The CDR3 contains 16 residues. The CDR3 here is CASSQAEGLAGDTQYF. The CDR3 DNA is TGTGCCAGCAGCCAAGCCGAGGGACTAGCGGGAGATACGCAGTATTTT.

The chain carries TRBV4-2 and TRBJ1-6, with D unclear. The V gene's germline CDR1 is LGHNA and CDR2 YNFKEQ. The CDR3 length is 16 residues. The V end lost 0 bases, the J end lost 8 bases, and 14 bases lay between the germline ends. In DNA, the CDR3 is TGTGCCAGCAGCCAAGATGGGGAGGGTAATTATTCACCCCTCCACTTT. It encodes CASSQDGEGNYSPLHF.

The chain couples TRBV24-1 to TRBJ2-3; possibly TRBD1 for D (6 bases). V was cut by 3 bases and J by 10 bases, with 13 bases left in between. The CDR3 covers 13 residues. The germline gives CDR1 KGHDR, CDR2 SFDVKD. DNA for the CDR3: TGTGCCACCAGTGATCCAGGGGCTCGGGCGCAGTATTTT. Amino acids: CATSDPGARAQYF.

The chain carries TRBV7-5 and TRBJ1-5; the table's D call, TRBD1, has no DNA check behind it. TRBV7-5 is an annotated pseudogene. CDR3 length: 20 residues. CDR3 region: CVRSLPSPPQKPRGHQPQHF. CDR3 nucleotide sequence: TGTGTCAGAAGCTTACCAAGCCCCCCCCAAAAACCCAGGGGGCATCAGCCCCAGCATTTT.

Only a few counts were recorded for this clone. V and J are TRBV11-3 and TRBJ2-3, with D perhaps TRBD2 (6 bases). Per the germline V gene, CDR1 is SGHNT and CDR2 is YENEEA. The CDR3 loop spans 20 amino acids. Trimming took 0 bases from V and 0 from J, leaving 22 bases between them. CDR3 sequence reads: CASSLEGLGWFLSSTDTQYF. The DNA of the CDR3 is TGTGCCAGCAGCTTAGAGGGACTCGGGTGGTTTCTCTCTAGCACAGATACGCAGTATTTT. Variable domain in full (rest from reference TRBV11-3 and TRBJ2-3): EAGVVQSPRYKIIEKKQPVAFWCNPISGHNTLYWYLQNLGQGPELLIRYENEEAVDDSQLPKDRFSAERLKGVDSTLKIQPAELGDSAVYLCASSLEGLGWFLSSTDTQYFGPGTRLTVL.

V is TRBV5-1 and J is TRBJ1-2, with a weak D call TRBD1 (6 bases). V was cut by 0 bases and J by 2 bases, with 8 bases left in between. CDR1 SGHRS and CDR2 YFSETQ come from the germline V gene. The CDR3 totals 14 residues. CDR3 DNA: TGCGCCAGCAGCTTGGGGACAGCGAACTATGGCTACACCTTC. This codes for CASSLGTANYGYTF.

CDR3 region: CASRSRDFYGYTF. CDR3 in DNA: TGTGCCAGCAGGTCCCGGGACTTTTATGGCTACACCTTC. The V and J genes are TRBV28 and TRBJ1-2; a possible D gene is TRBD1 (5 bases). The V and J ends lost 6 bases and 5 bases respectively, with 13 bases between them. Germline CDR1 reads MDHEN; CDR2 reads SYDVKM. The length of the CDR3 is 13 residues.

CDR3 residues: CASSLAGIMNTEAFF. The CDR3 bases are TGCGCCAGCAGCTTGGCAGGCATCATGAACACTGAAGCTTTCTTT. This chain connects TRBV5-1 to TRBJ1-1; D is uncertain. The CDR3 is 15 amino acids. The V end was cut by 0 bases, the J end by 0 bases, with 9 bases between. Germline assignment: CDR1 SGHRS and CDR2 YFSETQ.

The V and J genes are TRBV19 and TRBJ1-6; TRBD1 agrees at 9 bases. V was clipped by 6 bases and J by 8 bases; unmatched bases: 5. The germline V gene has CDR1 LNHDA and CDR2 SQIVND (reference sequence). CDR3 size: 14 residues. Written as DNA, the CDR3 is TGTGCCAGTAGGGACAGGGGAGCGGATTCACCCCTCCACTTT. Residues: CASRDRGADSPLHF. Drawing the rest from reference TRBV19 and TRBJ1-6, the complete variable domain is DGGITQSPKYLFRKEGQNVTLSCEQNLNHDAMYWYRQDPGQGLRLIYYSQIVNDFQKGDIAEGYSVSREKKESFPLTVTSAQKNPTAFYLCASRDRGADSPLHFGNGTRLTVT.